Listed here are 20 T cell receptor beta chains from one sample, sequenced in a study of T-cell reconstitution after alpha-beta-depleted transplantation in children (dated by TCRdb to 2016 to 2017). The method behind the library was PCR. The sample was run on an Illumina HiSeq 2500. TCR library preparation used molecular barcoding, with unique molecular identifiers applied to normalize quantification of the TCRbeta repertoire. TCRdb reprocessing: public reads trimmed at Q25 with fastp, clones called with MiXCR, in-frame beta chains kept. Identical CDR3 protein sequences are pooled into one entry, listed with their most common genes and DNA. This sample lists more than 550,000 distinct CDR3 sequences; over 9.5% were detected once. The leading ten clones occupy roughly 3.9% of the sample. Sequenced material: PBMCs from the stem cell graft donor, taken from the stem cell graft. These receptors were taken from a human donor who donated a stem cell graft to a child with acute myeloid leukemia.

This clonotype turned up a few times. This chain links TRBV6-5 with TRBJ2-7; D tentatively fits TRBD1 or TRBD2 (5 bases each). The CDR3 contains 16 residues. V was trimmed by 2 bases and J by 7 bases, leaving 21 bases between them. The V gene's germline CDR1 is MNHEY and CDR2 SVGAGI. The CDR3 nucleotides are TGTGCCAGCAGTTACGGGGCCGGGTCAGGGTCGGGGGAGCAGTACTTC. This codes for CASSYGAGSGSGEQYF.

This clonotype was recorded a few times. The J gene is TRBJ1-1, the V gene TRBV7-8; TRBD1 is a possible D gene (5 bases). Trimming stripped 5 bases from V and 11 bases from J, with 18 bases between. This CDR3 is 13 amino acids long. Looked up from germline, CDR1 is SGHVS and CDR2 is FQNEAQ. For the CDR3, the DNA is TGTGCCAGCAGCGGCACCAGGGAATTGCGGGCTTTCTTT. The encoded protein is CASSGTRELRAFF. The whole variable domain, remainder taken from reference TRBV7-8 and TRBJ1-1, is GAGVSQSPRYKVAKRGQDVALRCDPISGHVSLFWYQQALGQGPEFLTYFQNEAQLDKSGLPSDRFFAERPEGSVSTLKIQRTQQEDSAVYLCASSGTRELRAFFGQGTRLTVV.

This clonotype was seen a few times. The chain is built from TRBV5-1 and TRBJ2-5; 11 bases agree with TRBD2. Germline assignment: CDR1 SGHRS and CDR2 YFSETQ. V dropped 0 bases and J dropped 2; count of bases not matched to a gene: 6. This CDR3 contains 17 residues. The CDR3 loop is CASSLAPLAGGQETQYF. The CDR3 region has the DNA TGCGCCAGCAGCTTGGCCCCTCTAGCGGGAGGACAAGAGACCCAGTACTTC.

This clonotype was seen repeatedly, ten times or more. The chain joins TRBV29-1 to TRBJ2-3; 8 bases are shared with TRBD2. V was pared by 3 bases and J by 6 bases, with 8 bases of the junction left unmatched. The CDR3 contains 14 residues. CDR1 is SQVTM, CDR2 ANQGSEA, per germline. This chain's CDR3 is CSVDGAGDGDTQYF. The CDR3 DNA is TGCAGCGTTGACGGAGCGGGAGACGGTGATACGCAGTATTTT.

This clonotype has ten or more counts. The rearrangement joins TRBV20-1 to TRBJ2-7; tentatively, D is TRBD1 (6 bases). The CDR3 spans 11 residues. V was cut by 5 bases and J by 5 bases, with 10 bases left in between. CDR1 and CDR2 (germline): DFQATT, SNEGSKA (reference sequence). The CDR3 protein is CSASGADEQYF. In nucleotides, the CDR3 is TGCAGTGCTTCAGGGGCGGACGAGCAGTACTTC.

This clonotype was picked up many times. The rearrangement joins TRBV29-1 to TRBJ1-1; the match to TRBD1 covers 7 bases. The CDR3 runs to 16 residues. The J segment lost 2 bases and the V segment lost 2 bases, leaving 11 bases of the junction unmatched. Germline V gives CDR1 SQVTM, CDR2 ANQGSEA. The DNA of the CDR3 is TGCAGCGTTGAATCTGGTCTAGGGACAGCAAACACTGAAGCTTTCTTT. This translates into CSVESGLGTANTEAFF.

This clonotype was seen at least ten times. This chain links TRBV5-5 with TRBJ2-1, with 9 bases lining up with TRBD2. Germline loops: CDR1 SGHKS, CDR2 YYEKEE (reference sequence). The CDR3 spans 14 residues. The junction had 8 bases not matched to a gene; V was cut back by 4 bases and J by 9 bases. CDR3 DNA sequence: TGTGCCAGCAGCATTACCGGGACTAGCAGTGAGCAGTTCTTC. It translates to CASSITGTSSEQFF.

This clonotype was recorded a few times. The chain carries TRBV24-1 and TRBJ1-1, with 8 bases aligning to TRBD1. J gave up 4 bases and V 7 bases, and 4 bases lay outside the gene matches. This CDR3 has 13 residues. Germline loops: CDR1 KGHDR, CDR2 SFDVKD. CDR3 in amino acids: CATRTGAGTEAFF. In DNA, the CDR3 is TGTGCCACCAGGACAGGGGCGGGCACTGAAGCTTTCTTT.

This clonotype was picked up many times. This chain uses TRBV20-1 with TRBJ2-7, with 12 bases fitting TRBD1. CDR3 length: 15 amino acids. The V segment lost 1 base and the J segment 5 bases; nucleotides outside the gene matches: 6. CDR1 and CDR2 (germline): DFQATT, SNEGSKA (reference sequence). The CDR3 protein is CSARGSGTGGHEQYF. DNA of the CDR3: TGCAGTGCTAGAGGCTCCGGGACAGGGGGCCACGAGCAGTACTTC.

The sample holds a few counts of this clonotype. The rearrangement joins TRBV20-1 to TRBJ1-6; D is undetermined. This CDR3 spans 12 amino acids. Germline V gene lookup returns CDR1 DFQATT and CDR2 SNEGSKA (reference sequence). V shed 6 bases and J shed 8 bases, with 11 bases lying between them. The CDR3 DNA is TGCAGTGCGGGGAATTGGGATTCACCCCTCCACTTT. It yields the protein CSAGNWDSPLHF.

The chain links TRBV25-1 to TRBJ2-4, with TRBD1 as a possible D gene (6 bases). Trimming took 5 bases from V and 6 from J, leaving 14 bases between them. Germline V gene data show CDR1 as MGHDK and CDR2 as SYGVNS. CDR3 length: 14 residues. CDR3 amino acids: CASSSTGSPNIQYF. In nucleotides, the CDR3 is TGTGCCAGCAGTTCCACAGGGAGTCCAAACATTCAGTACTTC.

V usage is TRBV3-1 and J usage is TRBJ2-7, with no clear D. This CDR3 comprises 12 residues. Germline CDR1 and CDR2: LGHDT and YNNKEL (reference sequence). Between the trimmed V and J ends, which lost 5 bases and 5 bases, there was a span of 10 bases. The CDR3 loop is CASSREINEQYF. The CDR3 coding sequence is TGTGCCAGCAGCAGAGAGATCAACGAGCAGTACTTC.

This clonotype was observed many times. Compared with germline, one end of the junction differs, possibly owing to a read error. V usage is TRBV12-3 or TRBV12-4 and J usage is TRBJ2-1; 16 positions match TRBD2. There are 17 residues in the CDR3. The CDR3 here is CASSLAPGLAGGGGLFF. The CDR3 nucleotides are TGTGCCAGCAGTCTAGCCCCGGGACTAGCGGGAGGGGGCGGTCTGTTCTTC.

This clonotype was found many times. The chain joins TRBV6-1 to TRBJ2-7; 12 bases align to TRBD2. V lost 5 bases and J lost 6; bases outside the gene matches: 11. The CDR3 runs 16 residues. Germline CDR1 and CDR2: MNHNS and SASEGT. The CDR3 spells CASSPMGLAGYPEQYF. For the CDR3, the DNA is TGTGCCAGCAGTCCTATGGGACTAGCGGGTTATCCCGAGCAGTACTTC.

This clonotype was seen a few times. The chain couples TRBV7-3 to TRBJ2-1; D may be TRBD1 (5 bases). In germline, CDR1 is SGHTA, CDR2 FQGTGA. With 0 bases removed from V and 9 bases from J, the gap between germline ends came to 9 bases. CDR3 length: 13 residues. The CDR3 nucleotides read TGTGCCAGCAGCTTAACACCAGGGCCTGAGCAGTTCTTC. The encoded protein is CASSLTPGPEQFF.

The rearrangement links TRBV29-1 to TRBJ1-4, with 9 bases identical to TRBD1. CDR3 length: 14 residues. The J segment lost 7 bases and the V segment lost 3 bases, leaving 6 bases of the junction unmatched. CDR1 and CDR2 (germline): SQVTM, ANQGSEA. The CDR3 sequence is CSVELGQGREKLFF. The CDR3, as DNA: TGCAGCGTTGAGTTGGGACAGGGACGTGAAAAACTGTTTTTT.

V and J are TRBV15 and TRBJ2-3; TRBD2 matches 9 bases. CDR1 LNHNV and CDR2 YYDKDF come from the germline V gene (reference sequence). Trimming cost V 8 bases and J 6 bases; bases outside gene matches: 15. The CDR3 spans 16 residues. The CDR3 sequence: CATAKLGAGGMDTQYF. The CDR3 nucleotides are TGTGCCACCGCCAAGCTTGGAGCGGGAGGTATGGATACGCAGTATTTT.

There are many counts of this clonotype. The genes are TRBV12-3 or TRBV12-4 and TRBJ2-5; 8 bases are a match to TRBD2. The V segment lost 5 bases and the J segment 3 bases; nucleotides outside the gene matches: 8. The CDR3 covers 15 residues. CDR3 nucleotides: TGTGCCAGCAGTGACCTCGGGGGGGCGGAAGAGACCCAGTACTTC. Its protein is CASSDLGGAEETQYF.

This clonotype has only a few counts. This chain uses TRBV6-4 with TRBJ2-3, with 7 positions matching TRBD1. Losses at the gene ends were 2 bases for V and 1 base for J; bases not matched to a gene: 9. The CDR3 spans 17 residues. The germline V gene encodes CDR1 MRHNA and CDR2 SNTAGT. The CDR3 coding sequence is TGTGCCAGCAGTGACGAGGGGACAGACCGCCGCACAGATACGCAGTATTTT. This sequence encodes CASSDEGTDRRTDTQYF.

In its sample, this clonotype was seen many times. This chain joins TRBV30 and TRBJ2-1; maybe TRBD2 (5 bases). CDR3 length: 10 residues. V shed 5 bases and J shed 9 bases, with 8 bases lying between them. Per germline, CDR1 GTSNPN and CDR2 SVGIG (reference sequence). This CDR3 is CAWGGLEQFF. CDR3 bases: TGTGCCTGGGGAGGCCTTGAGCAGTTCTTC.